The entry below describes one T cell receptor beta chain. What it recognizes is unknown. The data belong to a study of monozygotic twins with inflammatory bowel disease. Findings and caveats of the study: Researchers were unable to tell different T cell subtypes apart. Healthy twins shared more clonotypes with others than IBD patients, most markedly active ones.

This CDR3 spans 15 amino acids. Germline V gene data show CDR1 as SGHNT and CDR2 as YYREEE (reference sequence). The template-switching step introduced UMIs that carried a 6-nucleotide sample barcode. TCRdb reprocessed the 5' RACE reads; each CDR3 protein has one entry and no DNA is given. This sample's clone table lists 400,000 or so distinct CDR3 sequences. The receptor comes from a human donor with ulcerative colitis or Crohn's disease, or a healthy co-twin of an affected twin (not recorded which). This rearrangement joins TRBV5-4 to TRBJ2-3; as DNA is missing, the TRBD1 call by TCRdb cannot be tested. The sample consisted of blood. The CDR3: CASSEGLGNRDTQYF. Filled out from reference TRBV5-4 and TRBJ2-3, the complete variable domain reads ETGVTQSPTHLIKTRGQQVTLRCSSQSGHNTVSWYQQALGQGPQFIFQYYREEENGRGNFPPRFSGLQFPNYSSELNVNALELDDSALYLCASSEGLGNRDTQYFGPGTRLTVL.